Given below is one T cell receptor (beta chain) in context. Its antigen is not identified. With 60 Vbeta and 13 Jbeta primers, the PCR was carried out. The method was immunoSEQ multiplex PCR; TCRdb's version includes in-frame clones alone and lacks a portion of them. Among around 80,000 clones listed, 74% were seen once. These data belong to a study of cytomegalovirus exposure and HLA in healthy donors. General study findings and limits: In a later analysis, across HLA loci, associated TCR counts were highest for DRB1, lowest for HLA-C.

Per the germline V gene, CDR1 is SGDLS and CDR2 is YYNGEE. This CDR3 comprises 16 residues. The V gene lost 0 bases and the J gene lost 2 bases, with 9 bases spanning the gap. The gene calls are TRBV9 and TRBJ1-6; D is unresolved. Sequenced: PBMCs. The clonotype was recovered from a man aged 35 to 55 in good health and CMV-seropositive. This chain's CDR3 is CASSVDNSPYNSPLHF. CDR3 nucleotides: TGTGCCAGCAGCGTAGACAACAGCCCCTATAATTCACCCCTCCACTTT.